This T cell receptor (beta chain) was sequenced for a study of T cell responses to AZD1222 COVID-19 vaccine (dated by TCRdb to 2020 to 2022). About the study as a whole: AZD1222 recipients with second doses at about 4 weeks or about 12 weeks were pooled, because spike-specific TCR depth and breadth did not differ between schedules. A total of 230 to 250 trial participants underwent TCR sequencing, of whom roughly 210 received two doses of AZD1222 and about 26 received two doses of the MenACWY control vaccine. Trial participants were enrolled by age into subgroups of 18-55, 56-69 and 70-plus years, and around 150, 29 and 61 TCR-sequenced participants, respectively, were included in these subgroups. The paper's findings and limits, for the study overall: The vaccine-associated CD4 TCRs covered the entire spike protein, and the dominant responses fell in regions 160-218 and 743-854. Reportedly, close to half of the unique spike-specific TCRs recognized epitopes lying outside the regions that are mutated in the B.1.351 and B.1.1.7 variants. Only 5 to 7 AZD1222 recipients were SARS-CoV-2 seropositive at baseline, limiting conclusions about previously exposed vaccinees. After two AZD1222 doses, spike-specific TCR breadth and depth were significantly higher than at day 0 and than in MenACWY recipients. In the small 56-69-year group, the increase in depth fell short of significance, most likely because of low power. Most participants were white British and females outnumbered males, and the authors suggested that clonal diversity may have been underestimated. Because no samples from the day 14 peak response were available, repertoires could be characterized only after the peak T cell response.

The CDR3 regions of human TCRbeta chains were analyzed by immunosequencing. The paper's processing steps were these. TCRs in the repertoires were compared against a reference library of SARS-CoV-2-specific TCRs that had been generated with the MIRA antigen-specificity platform. Breadth meant the fraction of unique TCRs that were SARS-CoV-2-associated, whereas depth meant the fraction of total T cells that were SARS-CoV-2-associated. Using the MIRA data, each spike-specific TCR was assigned both to the spike region to which the TCR was reactive and to a CD4 or CD8 class. Log10-transformed breadth and depth values were compared by one-way ANOVA with Sidak's multiple comparisons tests. TCRdb holds this immuneACCESS table with in-frame rearrangements only. Some clones are missing; in checked studies, unresolved V genes explain under half, and the rest has no known cause. Clone size and V and J calls were adopted from that table, with D and trimming inferred from the DNA. Here the sample has 150,000 or so clones; about 91% occur a single time. In total, the top ten clones hold 1.4% of the sample.

Comment on this clone: The antigen it recognizes is unknown. No clone much larger than this one lies a single base away; base qualities are absent.

As encoded in the germline V gene, CDR1 is SGHRS while CDR2 is YFSETQ. The CDR3 runs 13 residues from the cysteine to the phenylalanine. The entry retains the CDR3 DNA only, 39 bases that are in frame from base 1. V is shortened by 4 bases, J by 5 bases, and the region joining them spans 10 bases. In the paper's terms, the time point label means: baseline before first vaccination. Vaccinee samples came from UK trials COV001 and COV002, including a single-blind randomized controlled phase 2/3 trial of AZD1222 (ChAdOx1 nCoV-19) in healthy adults. Trial participant PBMC samples were collected at day 0 and day 28 after the second dose for TCRbeta chain sequencing.

The specimen was peripheral blood, collected on day 0 of AZD1222 vaccination. This sequence uses TRBV5-1 and TRBJ1-5; matching of 6 bases hints at TRBD1 as the D gene. This receptor was identified in an adult in good health. The CDR3 protein is CASSQDSYQPQHF. DNA sequence: TGCGCCAGCAGCCAGGACAGTTATCAGCCCCAGCATTTT.